The T cell receptor (beta chain) under discussion was sequenced for a study of human T cells and chemical hapten exposure. MiXCR, run by TCRdb on the RACE reads, gives a single entry per CDR3 protein. Here the sample spans 60,000 to 80,000 distinct CDR3 sequences, approximately 6.2% being singletons. Time point reported: healthy volunteer bleed at 6 weeks. Extraction of total RNA was performed on unfractionated whole blood. This clonotype was counted a few times. The specimen was whole blood. This clonotype was sampled from a female donor in good health. Some clones in this sample may be carry-over from other donors' samples.

In DNA form, the CDR3 reads TGTGCCTGGAGTGCGGTAAGGATGTACGAGCAGTACTTC. Amino acids: CAWSAVRMYEQYF. The V and J genes are TRBV30 and TRBJ2-7; D gene unclear. Germline V gene lookup returns CDR1 GTSNPN and CDR2 SVGIG (reference sequence). V was shortened by 1 base and J by 4 bases, with 11 bases between the two germline ends. The CDR3 is made up of 13 amino acids.